What follows are 14 T cell receptor beta chains derived from one specimen sequenced in a study of long-term antiretroviral therapy in people with HIV. Samples were assayed with immunoSEQ v3.0 at survey level. Repertoires were generated with immunoSEQ multiplex PCR, while TCRdb's copy carries only in-frame clones and drops some. The sample contains approximately 17,000 clones, roughly four fifths of which appear only once. The sequences come from unsorted PBMCs, collected 2.5 years before starting antiretroviral therapy. The receptors derive from a woman aged 50 to 60 with HIV.

This chain joins TRBV18 and TRBJ2-7; 10 bases match TRBD1. From germline, CDR1 is KGHSH and CDR2 LQKENI. CDR3 length: 15 residues. After removal of 4 bases from V and 4 bases from J, the junction contained 7 bases not matched to a gene. For the CDR3, the DNA is TGTGCCAGCTCACTGGGACAGGGGTCCGGGTACGAGCAGTACGTC. Its translation is CASSLGQGSGYEQYV.

This sequence joins TRBV7-9 and TRBJ2-7; 12 nucleotides match TRBD1. Germline values: CDR1 SEHNR, CDR2 FQNEAQ (reference sequence). CDR3 length: 15 residues. The trim removed 5 bases at V and 7 bases at J, leaving 9 bases unmatched. The CDR3 region is CASSLGTGGLEEQYF. CDR3 nucleotide sequence: TGTGCCAGCAGCCTAGGGACAGGGGGCTTAGAGGAGCAGTACTTC.

The chain joins TRBV19 to TRBJ2-1; 7 bases are a match to TRBD2. CDR1 is LNHDA, CDR2 SQIVND, per germline (reference sequence). The CDR3 spans 13 residues. The V and J ends lost 6 bases and 5 bases, in that order; junction bases with no gene match: 4. The CDR3 DNA reads as TGTGCCAGTAGAACTAGCGTCAACAATGAGCAGTTCTTC. As protein: CASRTSVNNEQFF.

This clone is large by share. The J gene is TRBJ2-3, the V gene TRBV10-2, with 10 bases identical to TRBD2. J lost 2 bases, V lost 5 bases, and 7 bases had no gene match. The CDR3 is 16 residues long. Germline V lookup: CDR1 WSHSY, CDR2 SAAADI. In DNA form, the CDR3 reads TGCGCCAGCAGTCTTAGCGGGGGGATTCACACAGATACGCAGTATTTT. Its translation: CASSLSGGIHTDTQYF.

This clone was picked up a small number of times. The chain is built from TRBV6-6 and TRBJ1-5; D is unclear. The CDR3 spans 12 residues. The V and J ends lost 0 bases and 5 bases respectively, with 2 bases between them. The germline V gene encodes CDR1 MNHNY and CDR2 SVGAGI (reference sequence). The CDR3 is CASSYSYQPQHF. The CDR3 coding sequence is TGTGCCAGCAGTTACTCGTATCAGCCCCAGCATTTT.

This chain uses TRBV9 with TRBJ1-2, with 7 bases matching TRBD1. Looked up from germline, CDR1 is SGDLS and CDR2 is YYNGEE. The J segment lost 7 bases and the V segment lost 4 bases, leaving 16 bases of the junction unmatched. The CDR3 has 16 residues. Written as DNA, the CDR3 is TGTGCCAGCAGCTCATACGACAGGGATGGGAAAGGTGGCTACACCTTC. Its protein product is CASSSYDRDGKGGYTF.

The CDR3 spells CASSAAPTGGNTEAFF. In DNA form, the CDR3 reads TGTGCCAGCAGCGCGGCCCCCACAGGGGGGAACACTGAAGCTTTCTTT. The chain combines TRBV9 with TRBJ1-1, with TRBD1 identical over 8 bases. The junction had 8 bases not matched to a gene; V was cut back by 3 bases and J by 1 base. Germline V CDR1 and CDR2: SGDLS, YYNGEE. CDR3 length: 16 amino acids.

The rearrangement links TRBV7-9 to TRBJ1-5, with 11 bases lining up with TRBD1. J was trimmed by 6 bases and V by 2 bases; bases with no gene match: 6. The CDR3 loop spans 16 amino acids. The germline V gene has CDR1 SEHNR and CDR2 FQNEAQ (reference sequence). CDR3 sequence: CASSLSGQGAAQPQHF. CDR3 bases: TGTGCCAGCAGCTTATCCGGACAGGGGGCGGCTCAGCCCCAGCATTTT.

The chain employs TRBV15 and TRBJ2-3; D is perhaps TRBD1 (6 bases). Trimming pared 2 bases from V and 2 bases from J, leaving 14 bases between. The CDR3 extends over 16 amino acids. Germline CDR1 and CDR2: LNHNV and YYDKDF (reference sequence). The CDR3 reads CATSRPPDRLTDTQYF. DNA of the CDR3: TGTGCCACCAGCAGACCGCCAGACAGGCTCACAGATACGCAGTATTTT.

This clone was counted a few times. The V call is TRBV27, the J call TRBJ1-2; D perhaps matches TRBD1 (6 bases). Trimming stripped 4 bases from V and 6 bases from J, with 12 bases between. Germline CDR1 MNHEY, CDR2 SMNVEV (reference sequence). This CDR3 region has 13 residues. CDR3: CASSYRVGNGYTF. CDR3 DNA: TGTGCCAGCAGTTACAGGGTAGGGAATGGCTACACCTTC.

This clone was seen once. Here the CDR3 reads CASSHRTDNSPLHF. CDR3 bases: TGTGCCAGCAGCCACCGGACGGATAATTCACCCCTCCACTTT. This sequence joins TRBV11-3 and TRBJ1-6; no clear D gene. The V end was cut by 5 bases, the J end by 5 bases, with 10 bases between. Looked up from germline, CDR1 is SGHNT and CDR2 is YENEEA. The CDR3 is 14 amino acids.

This clone was counted once. The V call is TRBV10-2, the J call TRBJ1-1; D might be TRBD1 (6 bases). The CDR3 consists of 14 residues. Germline-derived CDR1 and CDR2 are WSHSY and SAAADI. V dropped 6 bases and J dropped 1 base, with 12 bases sitting between them. The CDR3 nucleotides are TGCGCCAGCAGCGCCACGGGGGCGAACACTGAAGCTTTCTTT. This translates into CASSATGANTEAFF.

The CDR3 DNA is TGTGCCAGCAGCAAGACAGGGTTCACAGATACGCAGTATTTT. It encodes CASSKTGFTDTQYF. This rearrangement joins TRBV7-8 to TRBJ2-3; 7 nucleotides align to TRBD1. The germline V gene encodes CDR1 SGHVS and CDR2 FQNEAQ. Trimming cost V 5 bases and J 2 bases; bases outside gene matches: 4. This CDR3 spans 14 amino acids.

CDR3 in DNA: TGTGCCAGCAGCTTGGGAGGTTTAGCGGGGCAGGAGACCCAGTACTTC. Its translation is CASSLGGLAGQETQYF. The V gene is TRBV13, the J gene TRBJ2-5, with 8 bases fitting TRBD2. The V gene end was trimmed by 3 bases and the J gene end by 5 bases; junction bases not matched to a gene: 11. This CDR3 spans 16 amino acids. Germline V lookup: CDR1 PRHDT, CDR2 FYEKMQ (reference sequence).